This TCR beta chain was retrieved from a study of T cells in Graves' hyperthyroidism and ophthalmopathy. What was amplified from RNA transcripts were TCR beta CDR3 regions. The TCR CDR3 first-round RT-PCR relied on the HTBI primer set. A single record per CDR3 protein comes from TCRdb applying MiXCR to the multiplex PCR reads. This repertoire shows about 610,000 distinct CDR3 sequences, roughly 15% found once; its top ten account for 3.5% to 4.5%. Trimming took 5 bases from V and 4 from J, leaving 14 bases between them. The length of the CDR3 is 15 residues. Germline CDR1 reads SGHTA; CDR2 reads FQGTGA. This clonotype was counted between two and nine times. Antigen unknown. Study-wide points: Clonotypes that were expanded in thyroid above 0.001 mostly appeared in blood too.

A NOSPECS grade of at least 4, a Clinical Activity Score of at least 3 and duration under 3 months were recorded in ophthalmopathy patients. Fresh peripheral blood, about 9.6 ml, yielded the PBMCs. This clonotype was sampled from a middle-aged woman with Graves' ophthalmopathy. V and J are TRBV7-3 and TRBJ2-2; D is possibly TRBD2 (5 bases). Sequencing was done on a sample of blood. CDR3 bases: TGTGCCAGCAGCCCTAATGCGGGCAGCACCGGGGAGCTGTTTTTT. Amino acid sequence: CASSPNAGSTGELFF.